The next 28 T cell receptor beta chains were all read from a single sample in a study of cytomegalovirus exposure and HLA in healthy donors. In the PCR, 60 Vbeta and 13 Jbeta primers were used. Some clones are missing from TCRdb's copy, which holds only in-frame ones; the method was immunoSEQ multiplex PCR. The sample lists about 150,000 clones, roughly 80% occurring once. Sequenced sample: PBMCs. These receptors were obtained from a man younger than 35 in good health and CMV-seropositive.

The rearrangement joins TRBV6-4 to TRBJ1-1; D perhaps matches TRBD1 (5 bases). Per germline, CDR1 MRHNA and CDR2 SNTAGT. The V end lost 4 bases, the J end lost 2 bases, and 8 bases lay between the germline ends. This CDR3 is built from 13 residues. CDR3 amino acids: CASSATVNTEAFF. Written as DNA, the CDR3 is TGTGCCAGCAGTGCGACAGTAAACACTGAAGCTTTCTTT.

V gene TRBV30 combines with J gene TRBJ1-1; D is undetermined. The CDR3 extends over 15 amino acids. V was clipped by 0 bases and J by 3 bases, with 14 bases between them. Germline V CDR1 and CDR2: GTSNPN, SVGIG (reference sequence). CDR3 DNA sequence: TGTGCCTGGAGTGTAAGGTGGCGGCGGTACACTGAAGCTTTCTTT. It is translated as CAWSVRWRRYTEAFF. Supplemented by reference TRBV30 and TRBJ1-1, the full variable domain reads SQTIHQWPATLVQPVGSPLSLECTVEGTSNPNLYWYRQAAGRGLQLLFYSVGIGQISSEVPQNLSASRPQDRQFILSSKKLLLSDSGFYLCAWSVRWRRYTEAFFGQGTRLTVV.

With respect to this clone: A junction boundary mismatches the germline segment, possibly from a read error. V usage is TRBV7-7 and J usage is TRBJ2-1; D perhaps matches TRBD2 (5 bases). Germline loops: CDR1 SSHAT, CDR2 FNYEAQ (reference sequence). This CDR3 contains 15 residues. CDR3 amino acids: CASSLGSAGGNEQFF. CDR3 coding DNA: TGTGCTAGCAGCTTGGGGAGCGCGGGTGGGAATGAGCAGTTCTTC.

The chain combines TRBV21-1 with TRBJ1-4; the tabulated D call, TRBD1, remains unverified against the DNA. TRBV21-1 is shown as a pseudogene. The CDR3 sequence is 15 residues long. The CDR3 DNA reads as TGTGCCAGCCGGGGGACAGGGTGGAAAAATGAAAAACTGTTTTTT. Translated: CASRGTGWKNEKLFF.

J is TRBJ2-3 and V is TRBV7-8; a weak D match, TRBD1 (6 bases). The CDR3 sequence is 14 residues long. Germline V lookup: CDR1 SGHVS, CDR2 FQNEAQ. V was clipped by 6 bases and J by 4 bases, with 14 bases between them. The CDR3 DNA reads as TGTGCCAGCAGGTACAGGGACGGAGCAGATACGCAGTATTTT. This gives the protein CASRYRDGADTQYF.

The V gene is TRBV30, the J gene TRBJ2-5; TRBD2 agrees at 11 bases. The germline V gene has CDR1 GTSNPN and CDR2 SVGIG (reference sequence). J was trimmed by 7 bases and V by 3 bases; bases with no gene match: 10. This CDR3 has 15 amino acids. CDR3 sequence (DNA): TGTGCCTGGAGCCCAAGGACTAGCGGGCTAGTGACCCAGTACTTC. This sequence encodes CAWSPRTSGLVTQYF.

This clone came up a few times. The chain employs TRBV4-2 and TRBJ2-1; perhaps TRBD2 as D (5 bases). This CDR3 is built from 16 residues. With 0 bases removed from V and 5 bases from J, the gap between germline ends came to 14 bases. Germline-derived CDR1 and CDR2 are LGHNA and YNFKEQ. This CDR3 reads CASSQDTVARDNEQFF. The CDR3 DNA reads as TGTGCCAGCAGCCAAGATACAGTAGCGAGGGACAATGAGCAGTTCTTC.

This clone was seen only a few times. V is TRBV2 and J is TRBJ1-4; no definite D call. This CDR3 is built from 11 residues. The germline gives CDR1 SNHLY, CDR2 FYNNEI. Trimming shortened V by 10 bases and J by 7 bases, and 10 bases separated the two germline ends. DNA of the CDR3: TGTGCCAACCTCCGGGGTGAAAAACTGTTTTTT. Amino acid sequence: CANLRGEKLFF.

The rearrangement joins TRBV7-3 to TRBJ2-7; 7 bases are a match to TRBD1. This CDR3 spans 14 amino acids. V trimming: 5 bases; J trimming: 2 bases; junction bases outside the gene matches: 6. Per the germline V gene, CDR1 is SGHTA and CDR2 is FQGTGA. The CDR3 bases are TGTGCCAGCAGCAGGGGGCCGGGGCCCTACGAGCAGTACTTC. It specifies CASSRGPGPYEQYF.

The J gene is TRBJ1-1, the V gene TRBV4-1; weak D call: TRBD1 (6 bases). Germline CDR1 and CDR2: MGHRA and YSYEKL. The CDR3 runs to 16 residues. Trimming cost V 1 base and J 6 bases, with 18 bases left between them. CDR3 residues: CASSQAGRGAKAEAFF. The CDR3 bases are TGCGCCAGCAGCCAAGCCGGCCGGGGGGCCAAGGCTGAAGCTTTCTTT.

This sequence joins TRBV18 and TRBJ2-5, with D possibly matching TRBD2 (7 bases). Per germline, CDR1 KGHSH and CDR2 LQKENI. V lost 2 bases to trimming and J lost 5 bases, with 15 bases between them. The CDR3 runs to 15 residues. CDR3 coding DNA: TGTGCCAGCTCACCAGAGGGGGGGGCGATGGAGACCCAGTACTTC. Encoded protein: CASSPEGGAMETQYF.

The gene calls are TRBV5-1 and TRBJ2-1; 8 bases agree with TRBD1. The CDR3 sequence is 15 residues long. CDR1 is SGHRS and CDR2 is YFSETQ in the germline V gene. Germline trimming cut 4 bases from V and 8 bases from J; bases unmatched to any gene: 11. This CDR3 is CASSQRLTGEDEQFF. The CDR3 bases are TGCGCCAGCAGCCAGCGCCTGACAGGGGAGGATGAGCAGTTCTTC.

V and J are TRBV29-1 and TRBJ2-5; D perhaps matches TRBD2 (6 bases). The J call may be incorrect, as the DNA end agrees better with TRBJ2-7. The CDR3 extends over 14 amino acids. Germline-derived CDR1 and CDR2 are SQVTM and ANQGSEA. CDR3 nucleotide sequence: TGCAGCGCCCGAGAGGACTACTCCTCCTACGAGCAGTACTTC. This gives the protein CSAREDYSSYEQYF.

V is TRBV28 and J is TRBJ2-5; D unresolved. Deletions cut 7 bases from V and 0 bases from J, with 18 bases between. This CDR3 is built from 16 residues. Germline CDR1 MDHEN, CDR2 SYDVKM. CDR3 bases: TGTGCCAGCACCGTAACCCCGGGTTTTGACCAAGAGACCCAGTACTTC. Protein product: CASTVTPGFDQETQYF. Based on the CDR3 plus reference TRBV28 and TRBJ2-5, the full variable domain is DVKVTQSSRYLVKRTGEKVFLECVQDMDHENMFWYRQDPGLGLRLIYFSYDVKMKEKGDIPEGYSVSREKKERFSLILESASTNQTSMYLCASTVTPGFDQETQYFGPGTRLLVL.

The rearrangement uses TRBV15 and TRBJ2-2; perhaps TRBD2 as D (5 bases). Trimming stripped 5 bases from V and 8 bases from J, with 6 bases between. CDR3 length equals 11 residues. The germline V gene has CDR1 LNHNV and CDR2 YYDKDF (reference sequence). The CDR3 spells CATSRGGELFF. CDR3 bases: TGTGCCACCAGCCGCGGGGGGGAGCTGTTTTTT.

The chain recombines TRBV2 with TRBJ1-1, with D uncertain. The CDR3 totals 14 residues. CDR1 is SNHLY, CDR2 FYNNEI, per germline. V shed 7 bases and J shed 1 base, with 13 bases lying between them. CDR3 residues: CASTQNGKNTEAFF. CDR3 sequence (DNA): TGTGCCAGCACACAGAACGGAAAGAACACTGAAGCTTTCTTT.

CDR3 loop: CASSDVGGEAFF. CDR3 nucleotide sequence: TGCGCCAGCAGTGATGTCGGGGGTGAAGCTTTCTTT. The chain uses TRBV10-2 and TRBJ1-1; D is possibly TRBD1 (5 bases). This CDR3 contains 12 residues. Germline V lookup: CDR1 WSHSY, CDR2 SAAADI. Between the trimmed V and J ends, which lost 3 bases and 7 bases, there was a span of 9 bases.

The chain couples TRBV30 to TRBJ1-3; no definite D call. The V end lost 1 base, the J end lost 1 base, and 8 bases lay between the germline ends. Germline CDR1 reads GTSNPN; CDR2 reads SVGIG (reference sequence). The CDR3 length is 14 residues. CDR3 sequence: CAWSAGSSGNTIYF. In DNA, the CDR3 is TGTGCCTGGAGTGCCGGGTCATCTGGAAACACCATATATTTT. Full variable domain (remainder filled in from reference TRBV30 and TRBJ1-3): SQTIHQWPATLVQPVGSPLSLECTVEGTSNPNLYWYRQAAGRGLQLLFYSVGIGQISSEVPQNLSASRPQDRQFILSSKKLLLSDSGFYLCAWSAGSSGNTIYFGEGSWLTVV.

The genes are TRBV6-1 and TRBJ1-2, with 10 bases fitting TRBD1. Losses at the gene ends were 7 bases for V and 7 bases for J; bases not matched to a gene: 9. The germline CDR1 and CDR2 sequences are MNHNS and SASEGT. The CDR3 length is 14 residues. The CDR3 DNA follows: TGTGCCAGCATTAAGGACAGGGGGATAAGTGGCTACACCTTC. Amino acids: CASIKDRGISGYTF.

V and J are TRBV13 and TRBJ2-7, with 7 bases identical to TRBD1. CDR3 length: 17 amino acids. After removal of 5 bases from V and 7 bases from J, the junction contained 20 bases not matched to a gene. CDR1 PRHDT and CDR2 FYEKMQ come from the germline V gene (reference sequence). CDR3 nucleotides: TGTGCCAGCAGCCCCGGCCCCCCTACAGGGGCGCCAACTGAGCAGTACTTC. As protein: CASSPGPPTGAPTEQYF.

CDR3 nucleotide sequence: TGTGCCAGCAGCCGTAGCGGGACCCGTAACAATGAGCAGTTCTTC. Encoded protein: CASSRSGTRNNEQFF. The chain is built from TRBV7-7 and TRBJ2-1; 8 bases line up with TRBD2. This CDR3 has 15 amino acids. Germline assignment: CDR1 SSHAT and CDR2 FNYEAQ (reference sequence). V trimming: 5 bases; J trimming: 5 bases; junction bases outside the gene matches: 8.

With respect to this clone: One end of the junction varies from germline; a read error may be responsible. The CDR3 nucleotides read TGTCCCAGCAGTTTACGTACAACAAGCCAAGAGACCCAGTACTTC. Protein sequence: CPSSLRTTSQETQYF. The chain employs TRBV27 and TRBJ2-5; no definite D call. Germline values: CDR1 MNHEY, CDR2 SMNVEV (reference sequence). The CDR3 covers 15 residues.

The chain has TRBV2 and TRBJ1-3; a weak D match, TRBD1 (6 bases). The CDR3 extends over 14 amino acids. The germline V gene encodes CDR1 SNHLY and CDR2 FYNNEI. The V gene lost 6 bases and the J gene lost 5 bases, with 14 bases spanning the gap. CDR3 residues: CASSLTGFRNTIYF. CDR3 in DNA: TGTGCCAGCAGCCTAACAGGGTTCCGAAACACCATATATTTT.

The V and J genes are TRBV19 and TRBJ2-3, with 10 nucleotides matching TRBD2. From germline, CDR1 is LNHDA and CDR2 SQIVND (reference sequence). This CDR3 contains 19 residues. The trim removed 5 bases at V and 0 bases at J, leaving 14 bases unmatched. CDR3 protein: CASSPRTSGPSTSTDTQYF. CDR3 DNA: TGTGCCAGTAGTCCCCGGACTAGCGGACCTAGTACTAGCACAGATACGCAGTATTTT.

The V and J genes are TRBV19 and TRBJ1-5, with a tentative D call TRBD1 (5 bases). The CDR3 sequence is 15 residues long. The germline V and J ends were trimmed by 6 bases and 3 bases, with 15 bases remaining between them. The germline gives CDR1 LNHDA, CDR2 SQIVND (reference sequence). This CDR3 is CASRIIDRVNQPQHF. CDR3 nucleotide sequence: TGTGCCAGTAGAATAATAGACAGAGTCAATCAGCCCCAGCATTTT.

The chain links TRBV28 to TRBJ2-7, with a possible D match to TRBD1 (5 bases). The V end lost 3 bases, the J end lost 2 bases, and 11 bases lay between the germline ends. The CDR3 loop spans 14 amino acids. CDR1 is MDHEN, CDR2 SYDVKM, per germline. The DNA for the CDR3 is TGTGCCAGCAGTTTCTTTGGCAGGGCCTACGAGCAGTACTTC. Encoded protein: CASSFFGRAYEQYF. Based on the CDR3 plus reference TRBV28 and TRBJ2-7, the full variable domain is DVKVTQSSRYLVKRTGEKVFLECVQDMDHENMFWYRQDPGLGLRLIYFSYDVKMKEKGDIPEGYSVSREKKERFSLILESASTNQTSMYLCASSFFGRAYEQYFGPGTRLTVT.

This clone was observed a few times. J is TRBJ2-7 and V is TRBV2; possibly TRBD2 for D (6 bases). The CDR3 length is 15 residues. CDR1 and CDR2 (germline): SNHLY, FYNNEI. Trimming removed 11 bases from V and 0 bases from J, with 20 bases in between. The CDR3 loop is CASVVRDSYSYEQYF. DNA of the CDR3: TGTGCCTCTGTAGTCCGGGACTCCTACTCCTACGAGCAGTACTTC.

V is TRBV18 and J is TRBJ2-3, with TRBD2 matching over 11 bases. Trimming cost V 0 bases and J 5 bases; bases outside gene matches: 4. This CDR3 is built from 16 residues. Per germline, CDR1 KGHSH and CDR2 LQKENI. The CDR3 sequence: CASSPPLAGGRDTQYF. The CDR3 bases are TGTGCCAGCTCACCACCTCTAGCGGGAGGAAGAGATACGCAGTATTTT.